This TCR beta chain was found in a study of cytomegalovirus exposure and HLA in healthy donors. There are 14 residues in the CDR3. The germline V gene encodes CDR1 MNHEY and CDR2 SMNVEV (reference sequence). Deletions cut 6 bases from V and 4 bases from J, with 15 bases between. Primers included in the PCR were 60 Vbeta and 13 Jbeta primers. Source study methods: Roughly 73 million unique TCR beta chains, roughly 11 million of them shared, were counted by a later analysis. The repertoire was sequenced with immunoSEQ multiplex PCR; TCRdb's copy has only in-frame clones and lacks some. The V and J calls and the clone size are those of that table, but D and trimming were determined from the DNA. This sample has some 170,000 clones, with roughly 80% found just once. The study, taken as a whole, reports: While the bulk of TCR sequences proved rare, some public TCRs turned up in many donors. V- and J-gene trimming in TCR beta was tied to a missense DCLRE1C variant by an analysis performed later. The classifier reportedly diagnosed cytomegalovirus status with high specificity and sensitivity.

About this clone: Its antigen is still unknown.

Sequencing was done on a sample of PBMCs. This rearrangement joins TRBV27 to TRBJ1-2; D gene uncertain. The TCR comes from a girl aged 5 to 17 in good health and CMV-seropositive. Written as DNA, the CDR3 is TGTGCCAGCAGGCCGGGCGTCGGGAGCTATGGCTACACCTTC. Residues: CASRPGVGSYGYTF.